One sample yielded the 13 T cell receptor beta chains listed below, sequenced in a study of Ad26.COV2.S vaccination and SARS-CoV-2 variants. Clones were read by immunoSEQ multiplex PCR, and TCRdb kept only the in-frame ones, dropping some. The sample holds hundreds of thousands of clones; over 75% are singletons and the top ten take approximately 3.6%. Treatment of the sample: over 15 received Ad26.COV2.S at low or high dose, single or two shots; about 5 received placebo; per-sample allocation not given. Day 63 following the first vaccine or placebo injection was when the samples were taken. The sequences come from peripheral blood, collected in a trial of Ad26.COV2.S vaccine versus placebo. Receptors originate from a person aged 18 to 65 who received the Ad26.COV2.S COVID-19 vaccine or a placebo.

This chain uses TRBV7-2 with TRBJ1-1; the D is unclear. V lost 6 bases, J lost 5 bases, and 19 bases lay in between. The CDR3 extends over 15 amino acids. The germline V gene encodes CDR1 SGHTA and CDR2 FQGNSA. The CDR3 DNA is TGTGCCAGCAGTCCCACGGCGGGAAGTTTGACTGAAGCTTTCTTT. It translates to CASSPTAGSLTEAFF.

In this sample, this clone turned up once. V is TRBV6-5 and J is TRBJ2-3; D remains ambiguous. Trimming removed 2 bases from V and 0 bases from J, with 12 bases in between. Germline CDR1 MNHEY, CDR2 SVGAGI. The CDR3 consists of 16 residues. This CDR3 reads CASSYDAADSTDTQYF. The CDR3 DNA sequence: TGTGCCAGCAGTTACGATGCGGCAGATAGCACAGATACGCAGTATTTT.

V usage is TRBV5-1 and J usage is TRBJ1-2; D unclear. The CDR3 runs 14 residues. Germline V CDR1 and CDR2: SGHRS, YFSETQ. The V end lost 1 base, the J end lost 2 bases, and 9 bases lay between the germline ends. CDR3 in amino acids: CASSLWGTNYGYTF. The CDR3 DNA is TGCGCCAGCAGCTTGTGGGGAACCAACTATGGCTACACCTTC. Drawing the rest from reference TRBV5-1 and TRBJ1-2, the complete variable domain is KAGVTQTPRYLIKTRGQQVTLSCSPISGHRSVSWYQQTPGQGLQFLFEYFSETQRNKGNFPGRFSGRQFSNSRSEMNVSTLELGDSALYLCASSLWGTNYGYTFGSGTRLTVV.

This sequence joins TRBV7-2 and TRBJ2-1; no reliable D call. The CDR3 spans 15 residues. Germline CDR1 SGHTA, CDR2 FQGNSA. V was shortened by 2 bases and J by 0 bases, with 8 bases between the two germline ends. The CDR3: CASSLQVPSYNEQFF. The CDR3 DNA reads as TGTGCCAGCAGCTTACAGGTTCCCTCCTACAATGAGCAGTTCTTC.

A remark on this clone: The sample contains more than one DNA sequence encoding this CDR3. The chain couples TRBV30 to TRBJ1-5; 8 nucleotides agree with TRBD1. CDR3 length equals 14 residues. Looked up from germline, CDR1 is GTSNPN and CDR2 is SVGIG (reference sequence). V lost 3 bases, J lost 6 bases, and 7 bases stayed unmatched. CDR3 bases: TGTGCCTGGAGCGCAACAGGGGGGGGTCAGCCCCAGCATTTT. Amino acids: CAWSATGGGQPQHF.

The chain couples TRBV4-2 to TRBJ1-3, with 7 bases lining up with TRBD1. The CDR3 extends over 15 amino acids. Germline V CDR1 and CDR2: LGHNA, YNFKEQ. V lost 0 bases, J lost 4 bases, and 3 bases stayed unmatched. CDR3 region: CASSQDRDRGNTIYF. CDR3 in DNA: TGTGCCAGCAGCCAAGATAGGGACAGAGGAAACACCATATATTTT.

The chain links TRBV19 to TRBJ1-4, with 9 nucleotides matching TRBD1. This CDR3 is 15 amino acids long. The junction had 6 bases not matched to a gene; V was cut back by 5 bases and J by 5 bases. Germline-derived CDR1 and CDR2 are LNHDA and SQIVND (reference sequence). CDR3 sequence (DNA): TGTGCCAGTAGTTCTACCGGGACAGGGAATGAAAAACTGTTTTTT. It yields the protein CASSSTGTGNEKLFF.

The chain links TRBV2 to TRBJ2-7, with 10 bases fitting TRBD1. Trimming cost V 4 bases and J 3 bases; bases outside gene matches: 3. The CDR3 consists of 14 residues. The germline CDR1 and CDR2 sequences are SNHLY and FYNNEI. CDR3 amino acids: CASSARTGGYEQYF. CDR3 sequence (DNA): TGTGCCAGCAGTGCCAGGACAGGGGGCTACGAGCAGTACTTC.

The V call is TRBV7-2, the J call TRBJ1-5, with 11 bases identical to TRBD1. After removal of 4 bases from V and 2 bases from J, the junction contained 1 base not matched to a gene. The CDR3 runs to 15 residues. Germline V gene data show CDR1 as SGHTA and CDR2 as FQGNSA. Here the CDR3 reads CASSWTGGGNQPQHF. CDR3 sequence (DNA): TGTGCCAGCAGCTGGACAGGGGGCGGCAATCAGCCCCAGCATTTT.

The chain joins TRBV5-5 to TRBJ1-6; a possible D gene is TRBD1 (5 bases). Per germline, CDR1 SGHKS and CDR2 YYEKEE (reference sequence). The V and J ends lost 6 bases and 8 bases respectively, with 18 bases between them. CDR3 length: 15 residues. The CDR3 is CASTQRLGDHSPLHF. CDR3 DNA: TGTGCCAGCACCCAGAGATTGGGGGATCATTCACCCCTCCACTTT. The complete variable domain, with remaining parts taken from reference TRBV5-5 and TRBJ1-6, reads DAGVTQSPTHLIKTRGQQVTLRCSPISGHKSVSWYQQVLGQGPQFIFQYYEKEERGRGNFPDRFSARQFPNYSSELNVNALLLGDSALYLCASTQRLGDHSPLHFGNGTRLTVT.

The CDR3 sequence is CASSPSSGGGELFF. DNA of the CDR3: TGTGCCAGCAGCCCTTCGAGCGGGGGCGGGGAGCTGTTTTTT. The chain combines TRBV7-3 with TRBJ2-2; 8 bases line up with TRBD2. With V trimmed by 5 bases and J by 7 bases, 6 bases remained unmatched. This CDR3 is 14 amino acids long. Germline loops: CDR1 SGHTA, CDR2 FQGTGA.

The chain links TRBV7-9 to TRBJ1-3, with D unclear. The V gene lost 2 bases and the J gene lost 0 bases, with 14 bases spanning the gap. The CDR3 spans 17 residues. Germline CDR1 and CDR2: SEHNR and FQNEAQ (reference sequence). The CDR3 region is CASSLREASNSGNTIYF. In DNA, the CDR3 is TGTGCCAGCAGCTTACGAGAAGCCTCAAACTCTGGAAACACCATATATTTT.

V usage is TRBV9 and J usage is TRBJ1-5; D possibly corresponds to TRBD1 (5 bases). Germline lookup yields CDR1 SGDLS and CDR2 YYNGEE. The CDR3 has 14 residues. The ends were cut back, 1 base at V and 5 bases at J, with 10 bases in the middle. CDR3 sequence: CASSVSGAHQPQHF. CDR3 DNA sequence: TGTGCCAGCAGCGTAAGTGGGGCGCATCAGCCCCAGCATTTT.